The present T cell receptor beta chain was sequenced within a study of blood T cells in healthy people across ages. V gave up 9 bases and J gave up 5 bases, with 18 bases separating them. The CDR3 runs to 14 residues. Germline V gene sequence: CDR1 KGHDR, CDR2 SFDVKD. It was with a sample-barcoded 5' primer and a J-beta primer mix that a second PCR of roughly 6 to 11 cycles was run. All samples yielded 2.5 million or more CDR3-containing paired-end reads. TCRdb called the 5' RACE reads again in MiXCR, with one record for every CDR3 protein. Among around 800,000 distinct CDR3 sequences listed, around 25% were seen once. This clonotype was seen a few times. These data also formed part of another study, on T cells of mothers and their children. That paper notes: Barcodes for each sample and 2-4 random nucleotides were added by the M1S primer used in the second PCR.

Sequencing used blood. This sequence originates from a boy under 18 in good health. This rearrangement joins TRBV24-1 to TRBJ2-5; no reliable D call. The CDR3 region is CATSDGSVIETQYF. The CDR3 DNA reads TGTGCCACCTCAGATGGCTCAGTTATTGAGACCCAGTACTTC.